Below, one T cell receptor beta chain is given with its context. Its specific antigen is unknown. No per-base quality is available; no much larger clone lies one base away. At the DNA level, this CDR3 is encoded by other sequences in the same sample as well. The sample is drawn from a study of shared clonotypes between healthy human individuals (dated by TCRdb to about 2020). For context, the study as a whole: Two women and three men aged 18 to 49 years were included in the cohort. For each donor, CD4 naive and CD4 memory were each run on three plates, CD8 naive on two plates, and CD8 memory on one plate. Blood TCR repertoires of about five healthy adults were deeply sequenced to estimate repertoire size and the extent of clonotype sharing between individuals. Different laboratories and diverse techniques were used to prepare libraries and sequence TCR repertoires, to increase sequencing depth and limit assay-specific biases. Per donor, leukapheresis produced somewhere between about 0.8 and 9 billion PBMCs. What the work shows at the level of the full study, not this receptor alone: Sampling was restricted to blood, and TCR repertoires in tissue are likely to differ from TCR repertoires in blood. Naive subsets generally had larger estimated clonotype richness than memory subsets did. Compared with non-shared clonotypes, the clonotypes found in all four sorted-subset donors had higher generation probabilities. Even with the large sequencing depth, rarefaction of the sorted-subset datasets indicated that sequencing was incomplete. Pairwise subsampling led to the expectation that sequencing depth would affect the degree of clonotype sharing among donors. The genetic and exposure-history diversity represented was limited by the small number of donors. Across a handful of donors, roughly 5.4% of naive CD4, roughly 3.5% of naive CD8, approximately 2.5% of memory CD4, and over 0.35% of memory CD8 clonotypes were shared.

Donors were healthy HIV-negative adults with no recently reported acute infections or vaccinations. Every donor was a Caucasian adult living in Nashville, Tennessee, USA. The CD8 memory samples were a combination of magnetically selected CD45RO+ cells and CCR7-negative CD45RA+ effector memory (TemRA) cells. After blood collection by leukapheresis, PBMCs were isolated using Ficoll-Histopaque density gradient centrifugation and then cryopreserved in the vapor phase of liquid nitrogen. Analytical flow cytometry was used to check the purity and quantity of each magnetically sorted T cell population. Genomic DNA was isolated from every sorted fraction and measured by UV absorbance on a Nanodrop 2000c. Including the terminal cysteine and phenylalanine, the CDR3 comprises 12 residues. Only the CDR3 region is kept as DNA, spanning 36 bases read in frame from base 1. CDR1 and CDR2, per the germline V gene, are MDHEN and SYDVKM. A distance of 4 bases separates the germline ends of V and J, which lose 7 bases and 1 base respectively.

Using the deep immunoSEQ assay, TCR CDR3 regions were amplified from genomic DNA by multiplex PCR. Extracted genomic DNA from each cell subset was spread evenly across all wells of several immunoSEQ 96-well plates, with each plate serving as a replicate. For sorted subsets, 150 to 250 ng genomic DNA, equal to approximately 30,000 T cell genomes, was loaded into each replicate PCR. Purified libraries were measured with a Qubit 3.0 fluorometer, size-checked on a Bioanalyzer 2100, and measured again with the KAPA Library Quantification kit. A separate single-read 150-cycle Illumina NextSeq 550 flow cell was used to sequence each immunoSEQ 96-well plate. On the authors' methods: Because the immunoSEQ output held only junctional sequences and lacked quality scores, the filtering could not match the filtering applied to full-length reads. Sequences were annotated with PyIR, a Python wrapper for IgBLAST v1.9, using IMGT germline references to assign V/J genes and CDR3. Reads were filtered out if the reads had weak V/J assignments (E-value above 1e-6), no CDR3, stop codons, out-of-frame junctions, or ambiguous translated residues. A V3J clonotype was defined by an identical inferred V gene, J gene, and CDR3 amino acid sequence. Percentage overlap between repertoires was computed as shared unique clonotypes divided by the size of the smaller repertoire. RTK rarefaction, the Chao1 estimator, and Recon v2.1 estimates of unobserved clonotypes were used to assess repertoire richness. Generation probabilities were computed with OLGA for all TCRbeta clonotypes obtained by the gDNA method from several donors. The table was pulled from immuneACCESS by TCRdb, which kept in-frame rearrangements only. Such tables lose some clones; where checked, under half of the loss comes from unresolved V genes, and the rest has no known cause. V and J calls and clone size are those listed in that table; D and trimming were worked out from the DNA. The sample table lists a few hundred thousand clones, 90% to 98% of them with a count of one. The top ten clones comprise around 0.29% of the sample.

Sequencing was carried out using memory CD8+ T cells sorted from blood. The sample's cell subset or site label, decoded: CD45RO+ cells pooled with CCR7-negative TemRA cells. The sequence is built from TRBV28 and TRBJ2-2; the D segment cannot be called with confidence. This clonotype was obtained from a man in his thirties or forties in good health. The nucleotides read TGTGCCAGCAACAGGAACACCGGGGAGCTGTTTTTT. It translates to CASNRNTGELFF.